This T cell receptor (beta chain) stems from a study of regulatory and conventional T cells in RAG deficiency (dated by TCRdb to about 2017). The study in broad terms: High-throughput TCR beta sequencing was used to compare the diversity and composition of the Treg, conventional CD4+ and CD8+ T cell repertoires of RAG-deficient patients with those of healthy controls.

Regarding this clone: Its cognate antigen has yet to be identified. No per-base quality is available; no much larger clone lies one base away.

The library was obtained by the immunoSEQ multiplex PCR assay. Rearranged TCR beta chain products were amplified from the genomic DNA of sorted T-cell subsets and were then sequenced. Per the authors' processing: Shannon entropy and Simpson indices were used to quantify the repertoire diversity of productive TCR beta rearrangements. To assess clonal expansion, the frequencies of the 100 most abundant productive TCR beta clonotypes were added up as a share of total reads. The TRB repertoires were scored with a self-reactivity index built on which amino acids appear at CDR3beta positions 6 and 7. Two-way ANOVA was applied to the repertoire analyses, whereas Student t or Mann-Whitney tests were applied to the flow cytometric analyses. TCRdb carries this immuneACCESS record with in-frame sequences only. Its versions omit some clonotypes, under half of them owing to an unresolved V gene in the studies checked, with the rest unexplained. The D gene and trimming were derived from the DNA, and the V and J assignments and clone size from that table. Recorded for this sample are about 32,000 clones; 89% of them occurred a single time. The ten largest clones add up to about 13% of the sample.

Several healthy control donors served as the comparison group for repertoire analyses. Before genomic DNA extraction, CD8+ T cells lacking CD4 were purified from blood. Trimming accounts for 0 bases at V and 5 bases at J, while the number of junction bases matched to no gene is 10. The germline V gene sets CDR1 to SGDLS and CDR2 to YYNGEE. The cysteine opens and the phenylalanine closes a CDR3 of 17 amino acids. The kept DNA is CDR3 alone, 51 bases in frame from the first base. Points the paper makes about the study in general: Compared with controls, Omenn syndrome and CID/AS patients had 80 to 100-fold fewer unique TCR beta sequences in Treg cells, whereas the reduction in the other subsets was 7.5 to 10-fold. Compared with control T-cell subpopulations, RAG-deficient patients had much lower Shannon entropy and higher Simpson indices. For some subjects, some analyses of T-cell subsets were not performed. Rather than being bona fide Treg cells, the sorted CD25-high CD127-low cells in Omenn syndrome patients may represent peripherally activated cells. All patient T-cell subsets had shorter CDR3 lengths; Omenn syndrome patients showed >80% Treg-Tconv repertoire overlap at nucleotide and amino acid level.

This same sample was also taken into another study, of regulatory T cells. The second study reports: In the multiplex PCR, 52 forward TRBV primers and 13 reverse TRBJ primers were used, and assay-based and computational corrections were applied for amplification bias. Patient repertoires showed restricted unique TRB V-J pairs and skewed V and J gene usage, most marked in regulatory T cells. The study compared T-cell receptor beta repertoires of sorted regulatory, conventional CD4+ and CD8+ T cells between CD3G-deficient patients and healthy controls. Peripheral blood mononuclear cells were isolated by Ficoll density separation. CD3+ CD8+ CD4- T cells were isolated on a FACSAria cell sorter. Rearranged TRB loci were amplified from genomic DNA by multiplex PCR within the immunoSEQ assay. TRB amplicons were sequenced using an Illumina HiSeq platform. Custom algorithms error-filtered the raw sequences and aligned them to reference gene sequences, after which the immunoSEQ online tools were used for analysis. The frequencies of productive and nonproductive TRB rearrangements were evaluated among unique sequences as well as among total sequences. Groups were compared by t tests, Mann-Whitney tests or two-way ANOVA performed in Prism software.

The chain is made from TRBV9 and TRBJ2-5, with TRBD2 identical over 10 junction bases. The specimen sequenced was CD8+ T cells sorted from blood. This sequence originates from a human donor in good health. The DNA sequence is TGTGCCAGCAGCGTAGGACAGTTAGCGGGAGGCATGGAGACCCAGTACTTC. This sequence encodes CASSVGQLAGGMETQYF.